This T cell receptor beta chain was captured by sequencing in a study of beta chain features in type 1 diabetes. The study, taken as a whole, reports: Cells with high TCR expression could be over-represented by cDNA sequencing.

As every portion of the isolated RNA was reverse transcribed, the sequencing read expressed TCRB transcripts. The repertoire was sequenced with immunoSEQ multiplex PCR; TCRdb's copy has only in-frame clones and lacks some. This table has 810,000 or so clones, about a sixth appearing once. Concerning this clone: Its antigen is as yet unknown.

The source of this sequence is a woman aged 18-30 years in good health. The specimen was naive CD4+ T cells from blood.

The CDR3: CASSQYRGSSYNEQFF. In nucleotides, the CDR3 is TGTGCCAGCAGCCAATATCGGGGCAGCTCCTACAATGAGCAGTTCTTC. This chain joins TRBV5-4 and TRBJ2-1; D may correspond to TRBD1 or TRBD2 (5 bases each). The CDR3 extends over 16 amino acids. The germline gives CDR1 SGHNT, CDR2 YYREEE (reference sequence). Trimming left V 4 bases short and J 0 bases short, with 14 bases between.